These T cell receptor beta chains were read from a single sample in a study of blood T cells in healthy people across ages. TCRdb redid the calling of the 5' RACE reads with MiXCR, one entry per CDR3 protein. The table has 750,000 to 950,000 distinct CDR3 sequences, about 53% seen once; the top ten hold approximately 41%. The sample consisted of blood. All receptors come from an elderly man in good health. Both conserved end residues are part of each CDR3. D genes are given only for firm matches. Clone size is not always given. Where it is, it says once, few, many or a class for expanded clones.

V	size	J	D	CDR3	DNA
TRBV28	.	TRBJ1-6	.	CASSFSEGGSSPLHF	TGTGCCAGCAGTTTTTCCGAGGGCGGGAGTTCACCCCTCCACTTT
TRBV7-9	few	TRBJ1-1	TRBD1	CASSVGTGTEAFF	TGTGCCAGCAGCGTAGGGACAGGGACTGAAGCTTTCTTT
TRBV9	few	TRBJ1-6	.	CASSPQGSYNSPLHF	TGTGCCAGCAGCCCTCAGGGGTCCTATAATTCACCCCTCCACTTT
TRBV11-2	.	TRBJ2-7	.	CASSSRQESYEQYF	TGTGCCAGCAGCTCCCGACAGGAGTCCTACGAGCAGTACTTC
TRBV5-1	.	TRBJ1-1	TRBD1	CASSGGTGYGNTEAFF	TGCGCCAGCAGCGGCGGGACAGGGTATGGGAACACTGAAGCTTTCTTT
TRBV29-1	.	TRBJ1-1	TRBD1	CSVATGMNTEAFF	TGCAGCGTGGCGACAGGGATGAACACTGAAGCTTTCTTT
TRBV2	once	TRBJ2-3	.	CASNGTPIRGRYAYF	TGTGCCAGCAATGGGACCCCAATTCGGGGCAGATACGCGTATTTT
TRBV28	few	TRBJ2-5	.	CASSLSGGNEQYF	TGTGCCAGCAGTTTATCTGGGGGGAATGAGCAGTACTTC
TRBV20-1	.	TRBJ1-5	.	CSARDYGGNQPQHF	TGCAGTGCTAGAGATTATGGTGGCAATCAGCCCCAGCATTTT
TRBV10-3	.	TRBJ1-5	.	CAISESRAGIGQPQHF	TGTGCCATCAGTGAGTCCCGGGCAGGGATCGGTCAGCCCCAGCATTTT
TRBV12-3/TRBV12-4	.	TRBJ1-1	.	CASSFTGRLDYTEAFF	TGTGCCAGCAGTTTTACAGGGCGTCTAGATTACACTGAAGCTTTCTTT
TRBV2	.	TRBJ2-3	TRBD1	CASSVEFGTGLRTDTQYF	TGTGCCAGCAGTGTAGAGTTCGGGACAGGGTTACGCACAGATACGCAGTATTTT
TRBV7-2	.	TRBJ2-1	.	CASSKGPYNEQFF	TGTGCCAGCAGCAAGGGACCGTACAATGAGCAGTTCTTC
TRBV6-5	.	TRBJ2-1	TRBD2	CASSYPSGSGNEQFF	TGTGCCAGCAGTTACCCTAGCGGGAGTGGCAATGAGCAGTTCTTC